This TCR beta chain comes out of a study of PD-L1 blockade in urothelial cancer. Study details: Prior chemotherapy in patients spanned 0 to 3 regimens.

Every PCR received spiked-in synthetic TCR analog templates. Clones were read by immunoSEQ multiplex PCR, and TCRdb kept only the in-frame ones, dropping some. In the table there are 95,000 or so clones, about nine tenths of which are singletons. V dropped 6 bases and J dropped 7; count of bases not matched to a gene: 22. CDR3 length: 18 amino acids. CDR1 is MDHEN, CDR2 SYDVKM, per germline. Described time point: pretreatment peripheral blood. Pretreatment sampling and on-treatment sampling together yielded between 1 and 8 samples for each patient. The receptor was derived from a man between 60 and 75 years old with urothelial cancer. The specimen comprised PBMCs, sampled around atezolizumab (anti-PD-L1) treatment. The chain is built from TRBV28 and TRBJ2-5, with TRBD2 identical over 8 bases. The CDR3 sequence: CASRPRAAGVAGRGTQYF. CDR3 DNA sequence: TGTGCCAGCAGGCCCCGGGCAGCGGGAGTGGCCGGGCGGGGGACCCAGTACTTC. The entire variable domain, with the rest obtained from reference TRBV28 and TRBJ2-5, is as follows: DVKVTQSSRYLVKRTGEKVFLECVQDMDHENMFWYRQDPGLGLRLIYFSYDVKMKEKGDIPEGYSVSREKKERFSLILESASTNQTSMYLCASRPRAAGVAGRGTQYFGPGTRLLVL.